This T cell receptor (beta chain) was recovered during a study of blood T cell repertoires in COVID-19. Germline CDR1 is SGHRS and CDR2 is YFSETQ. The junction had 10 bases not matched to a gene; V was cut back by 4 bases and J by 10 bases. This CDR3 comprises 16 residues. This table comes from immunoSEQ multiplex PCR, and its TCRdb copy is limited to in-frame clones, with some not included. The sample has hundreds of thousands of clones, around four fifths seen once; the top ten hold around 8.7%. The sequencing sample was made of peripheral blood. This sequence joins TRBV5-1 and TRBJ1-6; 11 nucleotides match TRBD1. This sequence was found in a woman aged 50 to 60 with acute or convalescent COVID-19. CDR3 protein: CASSPRGGTGGSPLHF. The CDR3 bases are TGCGCCAGCAGCCCAAGAGGCGGGACAGGGGGATCACCCCTCCACTTT.